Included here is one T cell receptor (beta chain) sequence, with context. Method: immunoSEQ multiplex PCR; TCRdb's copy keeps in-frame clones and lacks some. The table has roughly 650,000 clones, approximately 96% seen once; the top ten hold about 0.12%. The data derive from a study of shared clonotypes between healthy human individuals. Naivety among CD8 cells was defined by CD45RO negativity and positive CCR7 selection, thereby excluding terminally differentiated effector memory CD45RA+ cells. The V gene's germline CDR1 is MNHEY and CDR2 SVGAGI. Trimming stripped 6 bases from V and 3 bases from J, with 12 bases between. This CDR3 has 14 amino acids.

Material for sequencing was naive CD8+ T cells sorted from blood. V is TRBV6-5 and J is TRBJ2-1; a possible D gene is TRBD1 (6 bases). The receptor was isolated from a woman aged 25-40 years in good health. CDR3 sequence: CASSKGVGYNEQFF. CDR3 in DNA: TGTGCCAGCAGCAAGGGGGTTGGCTACAATGAGCAGTTCTTC.